The next 8 T cell receptor beta chains were all read from a single sample in a study. TCRdb reprocessed the 5' RACE reads with MiXCR, giving one entry per CDR3 protein. The table records about 43,000 distinct CDR3 sequences, roughly 22% of them present only once. The sorted Tregs were CD4+CD25+CD127-/low cells. Sequencing used Tregs sorted from a lymph node. These receptors were taken from a female donor with breast cancer.

A few counts support this clonotype. The chain is built from TRBV7-9 and TRBJ1-2, with 9 positions matching TRBD1. The junction had 16 bases not matched to a gene; V was cut back by 2 bases and J by 3 bases. CDR1 SEHNR and CDR2 FQNEAQ come from the germline V gene (reference sequence). The CDR3 covers 19 residues. CDR3 loop: CASSLFGGTGIYEDYGYTF. As DNA, the CDR3 is TGTGCCAGCAGCTTATTTGGCGGGACAGGGATATATGAGGACTATGGCTACACCTTC.

This clonotype has a single count. Here the CDR3 omits its conserved ending phenylalanine or tryptophan, so a read error is the likely source. V and J are TRBV12-3 or TRBV12-4 and TRBJ2-3; D unresolved. CDR3 length: 13 residues. Trimming took 5 bases from V and 0 from J, leaving 6 bases between them. The CDR3 DNA reads as TGTGCCAGCAGTGCCCTTAGCACAGATACGCAGTATGTT. This codes for CASSALSTDTQYV.

The table lists this clonotype with many counts. V and J are TRBV5-1 and TRBJ1-5; no clear D. V gave up 7 bases and J gave up 5 bases, with 10 bases separating them. There are 12 residues in the CDR3. CDR1 and CDR2 from the germline V gene are SGHRS and YFSETQ. CDR3 in amino acids: CASGPPYQPQHF. The CDR3 nucleotides are TGCGCCAGCGGTCCCCCTTATCAGCCCCAGCATTTT.

This clonotype was counted many times. The genes are TRBV20-1 and TRBJ2-1; tentative D call: TRBD1 (7 bases). Trimming took 6 bases from V and 4 from J, leaving 16 bases between them. CDR3 length equals 14 residues. Germline assignment: CDR1 DFQATT and CDR2 SNEGSKA (reference sequence). This CDR3 is CSAPGGRGYNEQFF. CDR3 DNA sequence: TGCAGTGCACCCGGGGGCAGGGGGTACAATGAGCAGTTCTTC.

In its sample, this clonotype was seen a few times. The chain combines TRBV18 with TRBJ1-5; no definite D call. V was shortened by 2 bases and J by 6 bases, with 14 bases between the two germline ends. Per germline, CDR1 KGHSH and CDR2 LQKENI. The CDR3 is 15 residues long. CDR3 bases: TGTGCCAGCTCACCAAATACATCTCGTAGTCAGCCCCAGCATTTT. Translated: CASSPNTSRSQPQHF.

This clonotype occurred a few times. This sequence joins TRBV29-1 and TRBJ2-3, with D possibly matching TRBD2 (5 bases). Germline CDR1 and CDR2: SQVTM and ANQGSEA. Trimming cost V 6 bases and J 0 bases, with 10 bases left between them. CDR3 size: 13 residues. Here the CDR3 DNA reads TGCAGCGTGACTACCTCTAGCACAGATACGCAGTATTTT. Encoded protein: CSVTTSSTDTQYF.

The chain links TRBV6-2 or TRBV6-3 to TRBJ2-3; 9 bases match TRBD2. CDR1 is MNHEY, CDR2 SVGEGT, per germline. The CDR3 covers 14 residues. CDR3 DNA sequence: TGTACTAGCAGTCCGGGACTAGCCACAGATACGCAGTATTTT. Translated, it gives CTSSPGLATDTQYF.

The chain carries TRBV2 and TRBJ1-1; TRBD1 is a possible D gene (5 bases). Trimming shortened V by 0 bases and J by 1 base, and 9 bases separated the two germline ends. Germline CDR1 reads SNHLY; CDR2 reads FYNNEI. This CDR3 spans 15 amino acids. CDR3: CASSEARTTNTEAFF. The CDR3 DNA sequence: TGTGCCAGCAGTGAAGCGCGGACAACGAACACTGAAGCTTTCTTT.